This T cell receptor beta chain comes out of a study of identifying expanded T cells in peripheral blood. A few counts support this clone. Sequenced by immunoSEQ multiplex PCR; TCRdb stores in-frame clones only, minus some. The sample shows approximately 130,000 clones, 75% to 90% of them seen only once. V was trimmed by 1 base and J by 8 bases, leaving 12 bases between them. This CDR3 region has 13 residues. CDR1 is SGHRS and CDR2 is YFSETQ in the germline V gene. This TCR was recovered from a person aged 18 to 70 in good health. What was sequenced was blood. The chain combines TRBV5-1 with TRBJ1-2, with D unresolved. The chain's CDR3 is CASSLTRILGYTF. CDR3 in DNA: TGCGCCAGCAGCTTGACGAGGATCCTCGGCTACACCTTC.